This record concerns one T cell receptor beta chain sequence. CDR3 length equals 16 residues. V lost 5 bases and J lost 5; bases outside the gene matches: 9. Germline V gene lookup returns CDR1 MNHEY and CDR2 SVGEGT. This entry belongs to a study of tumor-infiltrating lymphocytes in primary liver carcinoma. Making TCR beta cDNA involved around 520 ng total RNA and a constant-region primer. Each TCR beta library was derived from three nested multiplex PCR rounds that employed slightly modified ARM-PCR. TRBV1-TRBV30 forward and Cbeta reverse primers drove the first two roughly 10-cycle rounds. TCRdb reprocessed the multiplex PCR reads via MiXCR and lists one record per CDR3 protein. Of hundreds of thousands of distinct CDR3 sequences in the sample, 60% to 80% were seen once. The researchers obtained blood RNA from unsorted whole blood and also extracted germline DNA.

The sequence came from a middle-aged man with primary liver carcinoma and hepatitis B virus infection. The chain carries TRBV6-2 or TRBV6-3 and TRBJ2-1; TRBD2 matches 10 bases. The sequencing sample was made of peripheral blood. CDR3: CASSARISGRNNEQFF. For the CDR3, the DNA is TGTGCCAGCAGTGCACGGATTAGCGGGAGGAACAATGAGCAGTTCTTC.